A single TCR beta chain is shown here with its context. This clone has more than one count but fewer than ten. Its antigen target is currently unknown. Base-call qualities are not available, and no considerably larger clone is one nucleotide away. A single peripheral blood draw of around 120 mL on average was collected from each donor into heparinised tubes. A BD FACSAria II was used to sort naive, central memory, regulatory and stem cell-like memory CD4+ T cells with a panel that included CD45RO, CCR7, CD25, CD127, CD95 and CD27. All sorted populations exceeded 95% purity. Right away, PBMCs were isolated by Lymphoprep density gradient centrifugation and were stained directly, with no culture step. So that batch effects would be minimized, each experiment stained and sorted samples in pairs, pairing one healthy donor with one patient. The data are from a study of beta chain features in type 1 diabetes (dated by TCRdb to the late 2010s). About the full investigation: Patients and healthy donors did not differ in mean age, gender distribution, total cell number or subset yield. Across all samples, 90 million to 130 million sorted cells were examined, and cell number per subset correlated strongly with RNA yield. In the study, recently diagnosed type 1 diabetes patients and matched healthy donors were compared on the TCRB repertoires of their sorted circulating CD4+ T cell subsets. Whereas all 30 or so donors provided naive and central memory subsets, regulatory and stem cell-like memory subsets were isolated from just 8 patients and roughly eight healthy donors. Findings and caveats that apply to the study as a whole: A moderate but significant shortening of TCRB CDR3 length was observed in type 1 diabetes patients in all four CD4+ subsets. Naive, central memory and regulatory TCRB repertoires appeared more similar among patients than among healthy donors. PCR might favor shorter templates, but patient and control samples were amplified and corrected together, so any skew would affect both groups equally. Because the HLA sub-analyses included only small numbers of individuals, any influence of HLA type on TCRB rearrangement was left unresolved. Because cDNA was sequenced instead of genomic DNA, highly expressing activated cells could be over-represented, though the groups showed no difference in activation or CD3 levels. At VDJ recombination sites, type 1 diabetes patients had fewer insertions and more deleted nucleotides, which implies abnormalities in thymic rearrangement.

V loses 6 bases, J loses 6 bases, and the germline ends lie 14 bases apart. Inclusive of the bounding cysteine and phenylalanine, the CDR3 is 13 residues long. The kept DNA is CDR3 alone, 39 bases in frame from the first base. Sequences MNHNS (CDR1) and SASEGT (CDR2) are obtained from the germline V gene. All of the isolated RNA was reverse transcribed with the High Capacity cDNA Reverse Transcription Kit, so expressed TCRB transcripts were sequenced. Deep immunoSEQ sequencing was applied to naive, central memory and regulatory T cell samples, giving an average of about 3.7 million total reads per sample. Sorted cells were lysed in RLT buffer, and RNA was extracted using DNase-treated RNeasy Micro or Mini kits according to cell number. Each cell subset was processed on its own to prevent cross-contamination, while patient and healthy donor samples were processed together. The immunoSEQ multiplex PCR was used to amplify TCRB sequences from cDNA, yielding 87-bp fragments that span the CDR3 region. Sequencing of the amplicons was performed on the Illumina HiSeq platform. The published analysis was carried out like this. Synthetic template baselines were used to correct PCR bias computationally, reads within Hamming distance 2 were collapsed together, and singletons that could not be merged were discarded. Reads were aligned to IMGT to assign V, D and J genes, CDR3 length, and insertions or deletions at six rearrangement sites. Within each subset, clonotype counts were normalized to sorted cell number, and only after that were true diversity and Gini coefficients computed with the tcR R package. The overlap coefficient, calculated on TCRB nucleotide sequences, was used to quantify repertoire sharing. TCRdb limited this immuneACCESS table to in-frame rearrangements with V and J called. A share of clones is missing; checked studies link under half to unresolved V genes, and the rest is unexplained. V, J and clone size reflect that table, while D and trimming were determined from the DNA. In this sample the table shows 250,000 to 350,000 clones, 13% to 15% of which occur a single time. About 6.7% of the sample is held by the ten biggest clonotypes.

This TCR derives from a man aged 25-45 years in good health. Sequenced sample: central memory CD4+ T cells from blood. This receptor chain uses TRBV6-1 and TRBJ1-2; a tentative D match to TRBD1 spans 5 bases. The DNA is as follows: TGTGCCAGCAGGAATAAGAGGGGAAATGGCTACACCTTC. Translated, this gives CASRNKRGNGYTF.